The sequence of this T cell receptor beta chain was determined in a study of tumor and adjacent non-tumor tissue in lung cancer. Study conclusions and caveats: Compared with tumor, normal lung showed significantly lower TCR diversity.

As concerns this clonotype: Its target is unknown.

Per germline, CDR1 DFQATT and CDR2 SNEGSKA (reference sequence). Trimming took off 5 bases at V and 15 bases at J, with 20 bases between the two ends. The CDR3 is 12 residues long. This sample's RNA came from whole unsorted tissue. Between August and November 2014, newly diagnosed, chemotherapy-naive lung cancer patients underwent thoracic surgery in China. A modified ARM-PCR protocol with three rounds of nested PCR amplified TCRbeta. MiXCR, applied by TCRdb to the multiplex PCR reads, yields one record per CDR3 protein. Counted here are 75,000 to 80,000 distinct CDR3 sequences, 80% occurring once; the ten biggest clones make up roughly 13%.

This clonotype was obtained from a woman in her fifties or sixties with non-small cell lung cancer. Sequencing was performed on lung tumor tissue. The J gene is TRBJ2-1, the V gene TRBV20-1; weak D call: TRBD2 (5 bases). CDR3 amino acids: CSAATETTRGFF. CDR3 bases: TGCAGTGCTGCCACCGAGACTACTAGAGGGTTCTTC.